The 27 T cell receptor beta chains presented below share a single source sample, sequenced in a study of OX40 agonist ivuxolimab in advanced cancers. The assay was immunoSEQ multiplex PCR, and TCRdb's table has in-frame clones only and misses some. Here the sample spans roughly 64,000 clones, approximately 82% being singletons. The starting material was CD4+ or CD8+ T cells sorted from blood, obtained in a trial of the OX40 agonist ivuxolimab. The source is an adult with an advanced solid tumor such as melanoma, head and neck, liver or kidney cancer.

This clone was seen a handful of times. The chain couples TRBV7-9 to TRBJ2-5; 7 bases fit TRBD2. With 4 bases clipped from V and 9 bases from J, the junction kept 5 bases outside the gene matches. The CDR3 has 12 residues. Germline V gives CDR1 SEHNR, CDR2 FQNEAQ (reference sequence). The CDR3 region is CASSSGGGAQYF. The CDR3 bases are TGTGCCAGCAGCTCCGGGGGAGGGGCCCAGTACTTC.

This sequence joins TRBV7-3 and TRBJ2-3, with TRBD2 matching over 10 bases. The trim removed 5 bases at V and 5 bases at J, leaving 4 bases unmatched. The CDR3 consists of 14 residues. The germline V gene has CDR1 SGHTA and CDR2 FQGTGA. As DNA, the CDR3 is TGTGCCAGCAGCCGATCTAGCGGGGGAGATACGCAGTATTTT. As protein: CASSRSSGGDTQYF.

The V and J genes are TRBV7-3 and TRBJ2-3; D may be TRBD2 (6 bases). V lost 5 bases and J lost 0, with 9 bases in between. Germline values: CDR1 SGHTA, CDR2 FQGTGA. The CDR3 totals 14 residues. The CDR3 sequence: CASSPGTSTDTQYF. As DNA, the CDR3 is TGTGCCAGCAGCCCCGGGACTAGCACAGATACGCAGTATTTT.

CDR3 protein: CASSGLGLPNTEAFF. CDR3 DNA: TGTGCCAGTTCAGGATTGGGACTGCCCAACACTGAAGCTTTCTTT. The chain recombines TRBV19 with TRBJ1-1, with a tentative D call TRBD1 (5 bases). The CDR3 is 15 residues long. Germline V lookup: CDR1 LNHDA, CDR2 SQIVND (reference sequence). V shed 8 bases and J shed 2 bases, with 18 bases lying between them.

The rearrangement joins TRBV9 to TRBJ1-4, with D maybe TRBD1 (5 bases). Germline V gene data show CDR1 as SGDLS and CDR2 as YYNGEE. V dropped 3 bases and J dropped 5 bases, with 14 bases sitting between them. The CDR3 length is 15 residues. The CDR3 DNA reads TGTGCCAGCAGCGGGGGAAGTTGGGGCAATGAAAAACTGTTTTTT. Its protein is CASSGGSWGNEKLFF.

The DNA of the CDR3 is TGTGCCAGCAGACCGACGTGGCGAGAGACCCAGTACTTC. Its protein product is CASRPTWRETQYF. The rearrangement links TRBV5-6 to TRBJ2-5, with D unresolved. Germline lookup yields CDR1 SGHDT and CDR2 YYEEEE. Trimming took 5 bases from V and 4 from J, leaving 12 bases between them. The CDR3 is made up of 13 amino acids.

The chain is built from TRBV6-1 and TRBJ2-3; no definite D call. Trimming cost V 6 bases and J 4 bases, with 17 bases left between them. The CDR3 covers 15 residues. Germline V gene sequence: CDR1 MNHNS, CDR2 SASEGT. CDR3 residues: CASRDLEEGADTQYF. In DNA, the CDR3 is TGTGCCAGCAGGGATCTAGAAGAAGGCGCAGATACGCAGTATTTT.

This chain uses TRBV5-8 with TRBJ2-1; no firm D call. CDR3 length: 12 amino acids. Germline loops: CDR1 SGHTS, CDR2 YDEGEE. Trimming left V 4 bases short and J 5 bases short, with 7 bases between. CDR3 in amino acids: CASSNWNNEQFF. CDR3 DNA sequence: TGTGCCAGCAGCAACTGGAACAATGAGCAGTTCTTC.

This chain connects TRBV18 to TRBJ2-7, with 8 bases aligning to TRBD1. CDR3 length: 14 amino acids. Per germline, CDR1 KGHSH and CDR2 LQKENI. J was trimmed by 2 bases and V by 7 bases; bases with no gene match: 7. CDR3 sequence reads: CASFGQGSAYEQYF. CDR3 DNA: TGTGCCAGCTTCGGACAGGGTTCGGCCTACGAGCAGTACTTC. Full variable domain (missing parts from reference TRBV18 and TRBJ2-7): NAGVMQNPRHLVRRRGQEARLRCSPMKGHSHVYWYRQLPEEGLKFMVYLQKENIIDESGMPKERFSAEFPKEGPSILRIQQVVRGDSAAYFCASFGQGSAYEQYFGPGTRLTVT.

The chain has TRBV7-2 and TRBJ2-3, with unresolved D. Trimming cost V 2 bases and J 4 bases, with 7 bases left between them. The CDR3 contains 13 residues. Germline V gives CDR1 SGHTA, CDR2 FQGNSA. The DNA for the CDR3 is TGTGCCAGCAGCTTAAATCTACCAGATACGCAGTATTTT. Translating gives CASSLNLPDTQYF.

This clone was recorded only once. The rearrangement joins TRBV25-1 to TRBJ2-7, with a possible D match to TRBD2 (5 bases). Trimming shortened V by 4 bases and J by 4 bases, and 14 bases separated the two germline ends. Germline assignment: CDR1 MGHDK and CDR2 SYGVNS. This CDR3 has 14 residues. CDR3 nucleotide sequence: TGTGCCAGCAGTGGAGATCTAGCTGTGTACGAGCAGTACTTC. As protein: CASSGDLAVYEQYF.

The chain joins TRBV7-3 to TRBJ1-1; 8 nucleotides match TRBD1. CDR3 length equals 14 residues. The V segment lost 4 bases and the J segment 5 bases; nucleotides outside the gene matches: 6. Germline CDR1 and CDR2: SGHTA and FQGTGA. The CDR3 sequence is CASSSQGASTEAFF. CDR3 nucleotides: TGTGCCAGCAGCTCTCAGGGGGCGAGTACTGAAGCTTTCTTT. Looking up the rest from reference TRBV7-3 and TRBJ1-1 gives the full variable domain: GAGVSQTPSNKVTEKGKYVELRCDPISGHTALYWYRQSLGQGPEFLIYFQGTGAADDSGLPNDRFFAVRPEGSVSTLKIQRTERGDSAVYLCASSSQGASTEAFFGQGTRLTVV.

The chain combines TRBV4-1 with TRBJ2-3; perhaps TRBD2 as D (7 bases). Germline lookup yields CDR1 MGHRA and CDR2 YSYEKL. Trimming removed 4 bases from V and 2 bases from J, with 16 bases in between. This CDR3 has 16 residues. In DNA form, the CDR3 reads TGCGCCAGCAGCCGGGCCCTGGGGGGGCCCACAGATACGCAGTATTTT. Translation: CASSRALGGPTDTQYF.

This chain uses TRBV7-9 with TRBJ2-6, with D unresolved. Per the germline V gene, CDR1 is SEHNR and CDR2 is FQNEAQ (reference sequence). The CDR3 covers 17 residues. Trimming removed 1 base at V and 1 base at J, with 11 bases between. CDR3 in DNA: TGTGCCAGCAGCTTAGTGAGCCTTGGTTCTGGGGCCAACGTCCTGACTTTC. Protein product: CASSLVSLGSGANVLTF.

This clone was recorded a few times. The chain is built from TRBV19 and TRBJ1-2; possibly TRBD1 for D (6 bases). The CDR3 has 20 residues. Trimming removed 6 bases at V and 2 bases at J, with 31 bases between. Looked up from germline, CDR1 is LNHDA and CDR2 is SQIVND (reference sequence). Here the CDR3 reads CASRDQHWGAAGRGNYGYTF. The CDR3, as DNA: TGTGCCAGTAGAGATCAACACTGGGGGGCCGCAGGGCGGGGAAACTATGGCTACACCTTC.

The chain uses TRBV6-4 and TRBJ1-1; tentatively, D is TRBD1 (5 bases). The CDR3 contains 9 residues. Germline V gene data show CDR1 as MRHNA and CDR2 as SNTAGT. CDR3 bases: TGTGCTGGGGCACAGATTGCTTTCTTT. Translated, it gives CAGAQIAFF.

The rearrangement joins TRBV19 to TRBJ1-5; 8 nucleotides agree with TRBD1. The CDR3 is 14 residues long. The V and J ends lost 7 bases and 5 bases, in that order; junction bases with no gene match: 7. Germline CDR1 and CDR2: LNHDA and SQIVND (reference sequence). The CDR3 loop is CASTLVGQDQPQHF. The DNA of the CDR3 is TGTGCCAGTACCTTGGTGGGACAGGATCAGCCCCAGCATTTT.

In this sample, this clone turned up once. The chain recombines TRBV18 with TRBJ2-5; D is perhaps TRBD1 (6 bases). This CDR3 has 11 amino acids. The germline CDR1 and CDR2 sequences are KGHSH and LQKENI. V was trimmed by 3 bases and J by 11 bases, leaving 10 bases between them. The CDR3 coding sequence is TGTGCCAGCTCACCTCGGACAGTACAGTACTTC. It translates to CASSPRTVQYF.

This clone was observed many times. The chain couples TRBV19 to TRBJ1-3, with D maybe TRBD1 (6 bases). Trimming pared 3 bases from V and 3 bases from J, leaving 9 bases between. The CDR3 totals 14 residues. Germline V gene lookup returns CDR1 LNHDA and CDR2 SQIVND (reference sequence). This CDR3 reads CASSMGGLGNTIYF. CDR3 coding DNA: TGTGCCAGTAGTATGGGGGGCCTTGGAAACACCATATATTTT.

CDR3 in DNA: TGTGCCAGCAGCCGGAGTGGGGGGATACAAGAGACCCAGTACTTC. Protein: CASSRSGGIQETQYF. The chain combines TRBV11-2 with TRBJ2-5; D is possibly TRBD2 (6 bases). The CDR3 runs 15 residues. Germline CDR1 SGHAT, CDR2 FQNNGV. Trimming cost V 5 bases and J 2 bases, with 15 bases left between them.

The chain joins TRBV7-2 to TRBJ2-1, with TRBD2 matching 10 bases. The ends lost 7 bases at V and 6 bases at J; junction bases unmatched: 6. Germline V CDR1 and CDR2: SGHTA, FQGNSA. The CDR3 runs to 14 residues. CDR3: CASISLAGSNEQFF. The CDR3 region has the DNA TGTGCCAGCATCTCACTAGCGGGATCCAATGAGCAGTTCTTC.

The chain is built from TRBV7-9 and TRBJ2-3; 9 bases fit TRBD1. V lost 5 bases, J lost 3 bases, and 6 bases stayed unmatched. The CDR3 contains 15 residues. Germline CDR1 SEHNR, CDR2 FQNEAQ (reference sequence). Here the CDR3 DNA reads TGTGCCAGCAGCGCCGGACAGGGGTTGACAGATACGCAGTATTTT. It encodes CASSAGQGLTDTQYF.

The chain joins TRBV18 to TRBJ2-7, with D tentatively TRBD1 (6 bases). CDR1 is KGHSH and CDR2 is LQKENI in the germline V gene. This CDR3 is 15 amino acids long. Trimming took off 3 bases at V and 1 base at J, with 13 bases between the two ends. DNA for the CDR3: TGTGCCAGCTCACCCAAACAGGGATTATCCTACGAGCAGTACTTC. Protein sequence: CASSPKQGLSYEQYF.

This clone was seen a few times. The CDR3 nucleotides are TGTGCCAGCAGTCGGTTCGATACAGTTGAAGCTTTCTTT. Its translation: CASSRFDTVEAFF. The chain combines TRBV27 with TRBJ1-1; D is ambiguous. V lost 5 bases and J lost 7, with 14 bases in between. In germline, CDR1 is MNHEY, CDR2 SMNVEV (reference sequence). There are 13 residues in the CDR3.

This clone showed up just once. This chain uses TRBV25-1 with TRBJ1-2; no clear D gene. V was trimmed by 7 bases and J by 0 bases, leaving 6 bases between them. Germline values: CDR1 MGHDK, CDR2 SYGVNS. The CDR3 contains 12 residues. CDR3 DNA sequence: TGTGCCAGCACGACGGCTAACTATGGCTACACCTTC. Its protein is CASTTANYGYTF.

This clone was seen a few times. The genes are TRBV6-5 and TRBJ2-7; D gene uncertain. The CDR3 totals 12 residues. V was shortened by 4 bases and J by 3 bases, with 7 bases between the two germline ends. The V gene's germline CDR1 is MNHEY and CDR2 SVGAGI. The CDR3 here is CASSSSLYEQYF. CDR3 in DNA: TGTGCCAGCAGTTCATCCCTCTACGAGCAGTACTTC.

The chain is built from TRBV20-1 and TRBJ1-2; D may be TRBD1 (5 bases). This CDR3 spans 10 amino acids. Germline V gene lookup returns CDR1 DFQATT and CDR2 SNEGSKA (reference sequence). Between the trimmed V and J ends, which lost 6 bases and 6 bases, there was a span of 8 bases. Here the CDR3 reads CSAGGDGYTF. CDR3 nucleotides: TGCAGTGCGGGGGGAGATGGCTACACCTTC.